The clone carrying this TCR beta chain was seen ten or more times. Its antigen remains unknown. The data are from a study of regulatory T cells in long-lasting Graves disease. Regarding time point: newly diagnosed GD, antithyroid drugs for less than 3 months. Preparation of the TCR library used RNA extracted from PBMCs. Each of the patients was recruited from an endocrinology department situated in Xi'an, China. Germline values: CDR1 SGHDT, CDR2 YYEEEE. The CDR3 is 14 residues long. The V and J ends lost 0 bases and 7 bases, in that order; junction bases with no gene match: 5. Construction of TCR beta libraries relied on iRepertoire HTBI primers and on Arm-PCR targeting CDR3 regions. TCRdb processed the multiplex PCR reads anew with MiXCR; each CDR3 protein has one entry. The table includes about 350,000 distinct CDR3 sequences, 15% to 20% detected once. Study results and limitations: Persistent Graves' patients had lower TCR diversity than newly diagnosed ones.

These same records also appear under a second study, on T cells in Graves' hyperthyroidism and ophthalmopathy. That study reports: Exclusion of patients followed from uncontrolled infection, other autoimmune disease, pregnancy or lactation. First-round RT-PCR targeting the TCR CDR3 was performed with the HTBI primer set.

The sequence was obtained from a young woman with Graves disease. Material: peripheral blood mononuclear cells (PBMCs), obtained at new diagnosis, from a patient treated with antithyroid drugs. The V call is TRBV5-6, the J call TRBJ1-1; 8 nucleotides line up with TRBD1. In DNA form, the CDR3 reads TGTGCCAGCAGCTTGGAGACAGGGGCGGGTGAAGCTTTCTTT. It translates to CASSLETGAGEAFF.